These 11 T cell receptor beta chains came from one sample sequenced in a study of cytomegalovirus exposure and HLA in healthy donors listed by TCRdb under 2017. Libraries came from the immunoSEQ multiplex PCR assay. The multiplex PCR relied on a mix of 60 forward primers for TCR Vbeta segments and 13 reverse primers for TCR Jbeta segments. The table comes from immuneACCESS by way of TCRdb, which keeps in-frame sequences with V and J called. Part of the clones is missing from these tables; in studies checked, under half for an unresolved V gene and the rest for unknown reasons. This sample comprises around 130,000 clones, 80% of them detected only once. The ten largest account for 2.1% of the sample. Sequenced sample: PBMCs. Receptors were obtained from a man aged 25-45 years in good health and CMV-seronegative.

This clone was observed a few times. Written as DNA, the CDR3 is TGCGCCAGCAGCACTGGACGGGGGGAGTTCTTC. Translating gives CASSTGRGEFF. The chain uses TRBV5-1 and TRBJ2-1; 7 nucleotides match TRBD2. The CDR3 consists of 11 residues. Germline loops: CDR1 SGHRS, CDR2 YFSETQ. V lost 4 bases, J lost 14 bases, and 6 bases stayed unmatched.

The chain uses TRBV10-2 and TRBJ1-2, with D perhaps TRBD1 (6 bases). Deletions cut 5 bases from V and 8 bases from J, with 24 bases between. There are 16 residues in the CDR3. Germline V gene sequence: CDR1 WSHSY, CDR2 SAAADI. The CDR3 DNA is TGCGCCAGCAGTTTCTCCCAGCTTCGACAGGTCCGCGGCTACACCTTC. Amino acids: CASSFSQLRQVRGYTF.

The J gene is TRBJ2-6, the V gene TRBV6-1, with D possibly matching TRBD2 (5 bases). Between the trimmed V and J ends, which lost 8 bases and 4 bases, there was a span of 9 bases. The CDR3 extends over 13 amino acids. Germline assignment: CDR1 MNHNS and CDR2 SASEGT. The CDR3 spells CASAPGGANVLTF. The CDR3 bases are TGTGCCAGCGCCCCGGGGGGGGCCAACGTCCTGACTTTC.

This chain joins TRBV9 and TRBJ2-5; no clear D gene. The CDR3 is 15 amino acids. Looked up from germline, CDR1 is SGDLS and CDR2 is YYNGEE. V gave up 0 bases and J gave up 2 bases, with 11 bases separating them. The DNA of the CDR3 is TGTGCCAGCAGCGTAGCTCCCCACAGACAAGAGACCCAGTACTTC. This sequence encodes CASSVAPHRQETQYF. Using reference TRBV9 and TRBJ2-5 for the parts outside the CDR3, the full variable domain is DSGVTQTPKHLITATGQRVTLRCSPRSGDLSVYWYQQSLDQGLQFLIQYYNGEERAKGNILERFSAQQFPDLHSELNLSSLELGDSALYFCASSVAPHRQETQYFGPGTRLLVL.

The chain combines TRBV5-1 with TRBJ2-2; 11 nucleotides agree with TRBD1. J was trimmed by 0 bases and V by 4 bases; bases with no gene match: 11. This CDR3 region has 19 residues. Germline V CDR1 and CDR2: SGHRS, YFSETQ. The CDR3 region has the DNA TGCGCCAGCAGCCACATTCCGGGACAGGGGGAACCGAACACCGGGGAGCTGTTTTTT. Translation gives CASSHIPGQGEPNTGELFF. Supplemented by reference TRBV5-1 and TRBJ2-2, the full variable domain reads KAGVTQTPRYLIKTRGQQVTLSCSPISGHRSVSWYQQTPGQGLQFLFEYFSETQRNKGNFPGRFSGRQFSNSRSEMNVSTLELGDSALYLCASSHIPGQGEPNTGELFFGEGSRLTVL.

CDR3 DNA sequence: TGTGCCAGTAGTATGGGAGGACAGGGGGTCACTGAAGCTTTCTTT. This gives the protein CASSMGGQGVTEAFF. The rearrangement links TRBV19 to TRBJ1-1, with 10 nucleotides matching TRBD1. Germline-derived CDR1 and CDR2 are LNHDA and SQIVND (reference sequence). The CDR3 consists of 15 residues. The J segment lost 4 bases and the V segment lost 3 bases, leaving 5 bases of the junction unmatched.

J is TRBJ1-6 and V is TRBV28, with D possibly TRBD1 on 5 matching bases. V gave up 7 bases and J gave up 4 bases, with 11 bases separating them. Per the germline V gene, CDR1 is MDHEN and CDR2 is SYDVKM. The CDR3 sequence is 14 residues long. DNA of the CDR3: TGTGCCAGCACCGGGGGTTCATATAATTCACCCCTCCACTTT. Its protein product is CASTGGSYNSPLHF.

The CDR3 DNA is TGTGCCAGCAGCCAAGACGCGGGGGGCGCGAATGATGGCTACACCTTC. Its translation is CASSQDAGGANDGYTF. This rearrangement joins TRBV4-2 to TRBJ1-2, with TRBD1 as a possible D gene (6 bases). Deletions cut 0 bases from V and 6 bases from J, with 17 bases between. Germline CDR1 reads LGHNA; CDR2 reads YNFKEQ. CDR3 length equals 16 residues.

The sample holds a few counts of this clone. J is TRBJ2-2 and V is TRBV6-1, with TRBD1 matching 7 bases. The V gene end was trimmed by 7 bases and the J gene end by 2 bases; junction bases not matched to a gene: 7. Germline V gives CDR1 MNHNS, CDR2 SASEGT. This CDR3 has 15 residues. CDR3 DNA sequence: TGTGCCAGCAAGACAGGGTTACCAAACACCGGGGAGCTGTTTTTT. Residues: CASKTGLPNTGELFF.

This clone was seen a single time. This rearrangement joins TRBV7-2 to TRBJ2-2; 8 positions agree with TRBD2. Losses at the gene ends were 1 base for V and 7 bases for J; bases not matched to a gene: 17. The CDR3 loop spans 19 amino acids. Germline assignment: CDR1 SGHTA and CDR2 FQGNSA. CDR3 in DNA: TGTGCCAGCAGCTTAGAAGTGTTTGGAGCGGGGGTAAGAGGCGGGGAGCTGTTTTTT. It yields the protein CASSLEVFGAGVRGGELFF.

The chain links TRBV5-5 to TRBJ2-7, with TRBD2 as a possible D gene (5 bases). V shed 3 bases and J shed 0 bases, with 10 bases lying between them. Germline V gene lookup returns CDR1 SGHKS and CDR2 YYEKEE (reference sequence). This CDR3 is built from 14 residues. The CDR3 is CASSWTDSSYEQYF. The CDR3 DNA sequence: TGTGCCAGCAGCTGGACGGACTCCTCCTACGAGCAGTACTTC.